This TCR beta chain was captured by sequencing in a study of blood T cell repertoires in COVID-19. Study context: Italy, Spain and the United States were the sources of the convalescent and acute COVID-19 samples.

Germline CDR1 is SGHAT and CDR2 is FQNNGV. The V gene end was trimmed by 1 base and the J gene end by 11 bases; junction bases not matched to a gene: 1. This CDR3 is built from 13 residues. How the authors handled the data: For nucleated cells, counts were estimated from reference gene primer amplification. Profiled with immunoSEQ multiplex PCR; TCRdb holds only in-frame clones, not every one. The V and J calls and clone size are taken from that table; D and trimming were inferred from the DNA. The table shows roughly 55,000 clones, with under 85% occurring only once. V is TRBV11-2 and J is TRBJ1-6; 8 bases line up with TRBD1. This TCR was recovered from a man aged 55 to 70 with acute or convalescent COVID-19. Sequenced input: peripheral blood. The CDR3 nucleotides read TGTGCCAGCAGCTTAGGGACAGGGACACCCCTCCACTTT. It specifies CASSLGTGTPLHF.